This T cell receptor (beta chain) was obtained from a study of T-cell reconstitution after alpha-beta-depleted transplantation in children. The V and J ends lost 9 bases and 0 bases, in that order; junction bases with no gene match: 12. CDR3 length equals 18 residues. This clonotype showed up many times. The library targeted TCRbeta and was prepared with unique molecular identifiers. TCRdb called the PCR reads again in MiXCR, with one record for every CDR3 protein. Here the sample spans some 490,000 distinct CDR3 sequences, approximately 12% being singletons. The sequence derives from a human donor who donated a stem cell graft to a child with combined immunodeficiency. This material consisted of PBMCs from the stem cell graft donor, taken from the stem cell graft. This sequence joins TRBV12-3 or TRBV12-4 and TRBJ2-1, with 12 nucleotides matching TRBD2. CDR3 sequence reads: CASDSGTSGRSSYNEQFF. CDR3 DNA: TGTGCCAGTGACTCCGGGACTAGCGGGCGAAGCTCCTACAATGAGCAGTTCTTC.